This entry is about one TCR beta chain. TCRdb's table, derived via immunoSEQ multiplex PCR, lists solely in-frame clones and lacks some. The table has 110,000 to 150,000 clones, 80% to 95% seen once. The data are from a study of T cell responses to AZD1222 COVID-19 vaccine. Sequenced material: peripheral blood, taken on day 0 of AZD1222 vaccination. This clonotype was obtained from an adult in good health.

The chain's CDR3 is CASSEARSPRERGSLTGELFF. In DNA form, the CDR3 reads TGTGCCAGCAGTGAAGCCAGAAGCCCAAGGGAGCGCGGGAGTCTTACCGGGGAGCTGTTTTTT. The rearrangement uses TRBV2 and TRBJ2-2; TRBD2 matches 7 bases. V shed 0 bases and J 5 bases; nucleotides not matched to a gene: 21. Per germline, CDR1 SNHLY and CDR2 FYNNEI. The CDR3 is made up of 21 amino acids.